These 5 T cell receptor beta chains originate from one sample sequenced in a study of cytomegalovirus exposure and HLA in healthy donors. The assay was immunoSEQ multiplex PCR, and TCRdb's table has in-frame clones only and misses some. The table records some 200,000 clones, 65% to 85% of them present only once. The sample taken for sequencing was PBMCs. The receptors shown here come from a woman under 30 in good health and CMV-seropositive.

The V call is TRBV19, the J call TRBJ2-1; D perhaps matches TRBD1 (6 bases). This CDR3 has 14 residues. CDR1 is LNHDA and CDR2 is SQIVND in the germline V gene (reference sequence). Between the trimmed V and J ends, which lost 8 bases and 5 bases, there was a span of 16 bases. This chain's CDR3 is CASEDSLAHNEQFF. DNA for the CDR3: TGTGCCAGTGAGGACAGTCTGGCTCACAATGAGCAGTTCTTC.

The rearrangement uses TRBV13 and TRBJ2-3; 10 positions agree with TRBD2. The junction had 6 bases not matched to a gene; V was cut back by 5 bases and J by 7 bases. The CDR3 is 14 residues long. Germline V CDR1 and CDR2: PRHDT, FYEKMQ (reference sequence). The CDR3 region is CASSHSGGANTQYF. CDR3 bases: TGTGCCAGCAGCCACAGCGGGGGGGCTAATACGCAGTATTTT.

The V call is TRBV5-1, the J call TRBJ2-3; possible D gene TRBD2, 5 bases. V was trimmed by 0 bases and J by 1 base, leaving 9 bases between them. Germline CDR1 is SGHRS and CDR2 is YFSETQ. This CDR3 has 15 residues. The CDR3 is CASSLDWRGTDTQYF. The CDR3, as DNA: TGCGCCAGCAGCTTGGATTGGCGGGGCACAGATACGCAGTATTTT. The whole variable domain, remainder taken from reference TRBV5-1 and TRBJ2-3, is KAGVTQTPRYLIKTRGQQVTLSCSPISGHRSVSWYQQTPGQGLQFLFEYFSETQRNKGNFPGRFSGRQFSNSRSEMNVSTLELGDSALYLCASSLDWRGTDTQYFGPGTRLTVL.

This chain connects TRBV5-4 to TRBJ1-2; 7 bases line up with TRBD1. The CDR3 consists of 12 residues. In germline, CDR1 is SGHNT, CDR2 YYREEE (reference sequence). The V and J ends lost 4 bases and 8 bases, in that order; junction bases with no gene match: 5. In DNA, the CDR3 is TGTGCCAGCAGCCCGACAGGGACCGGCTACACCTTC. Translating gives CASSPTGTGYTF.

J is TRBJ2-1 and V is TRBV5-1, with 10 bases that match TRBD1. Germline assignment: CDR1 SGHRS and CDR2 YFSETQ. The CDR3 contains 15 residues. V shed 5 bases, J shed 2 bases, and the junction held 4 bases outside the gene matches. The CDR3 region has the DNA TGCGCCAGCAGAGCGGGACAGGGGACCTACAATGAGCAGTTCTTC. Protein sequence: CASRAGQGTYNEQFF.